What follows are 24 T cell receptor beta chains derived from one specimen sequenced in a study of T cells in Graves' hyperthyroidism and ophthalmopathy. Authors of the study amplified TCR beta CDR3 regions from RNA transcripts. TCR CDR3 regions were first amplified by RT-PCR with HTBI primers. Each CDR3 protein is one row after TCRdb ran MiXCR on the multiplex PCR reads. The sample shows more than 350,000 distinct CDR3 sequences, nearly 15% of them seen only once. Sequenced material: blood. The origin of the receptors is a woman aged 60-75 years with Graves' ophthalmopathy.

This clonotype appeared many times. The J gene is TRBJ2-1, the V gene TRBV7-9; D remains ambiguous. Germline lookup yields CDR1 SEHNR and CDR2 FQNEAQ (reference sequence). Trimming took 8 bases from V and 8 from J, leaving 13 bases between them. The CDR3 loop spans 12 amino acids. Here the CDR3 reads CASSLDRYEQFF. Here the CDR3 DNA reads TGTGCCAGCTCCCTCGATAGGTATGAGCAGTTCTTC.

The chain has TRBV13 and TRBJ2-7, with 8 bases aligning to TRBD2. Looked up from germline, CDR1 is PRHDT and CDR2 is FYEKMQ (reference sequence). The CDR3 contains 16 residues. Trimming removed 6 bases from V and 0 bases from J; junction bases left unmatched: 10. As DNA, the CDR3 is TGTGCCAGCAGTCAAGGGGCAGCGGGAGCCTCCTACGAGCAGTACTTC. Amino acid sequence: CASSQGAAGASYEQYF.

CDR3 sequence reads: CASSGGLGGDTQYF. The CDR3 coding sequence is TGTGCCAGCAGCGGTGGCCTAGGGGGAGATACGCAGTATTTT. The chain has TRBV9 and TRBJ2-3; D is possibly TRBD1 (6 bases). V was cut by 3 bases and J by 5 bases, with 13 bases left in between. The CDR3 totals 14 residues. The germline CDR1 and CDR2 sequences are SGDLS and YYNGEE.

The chain couples TRBV9 to TRBJ2-3; D may be TRBD2 (6 bases). This CDR3 is 14 amino acids long. Trimming shortened V by 4 bases and J by 3 bases, and 12 bases separated the two germline ends. The germline gives CDR1 SGDLS, CDR2 YYNGEE. In DNA form, the CDR3 reads TGTGCCAGCAGCAAACGCGCGGGGACAGATACGCAGTATTTT. Protein product: CASSKRAGTDTQYF.

This clonotype was recorded at least ten times. The chain uses TRBV6-1 and TRBJ2-1; 10 bases agree with TRBD2. This CDR3 has 16 residues. Germline CDR1 and CDR2: MNHNS and SASEGT. Trimming at V came to 6 bases and at J to 5 bases, leaving 10 bases not matched to a gene. Here the CDR3 reads CASSSRRLAGDNEQFF. CDR3 bases: TGTGCCAGCAGCTCTAGAAGGCTAGCGGGGGACAATGAGCAGTTCTTC.

This clonotype was counted only a few times. The V gene is TRBV30, the J gene TRBJ2-1, with TRBD2 matching 13 bases. This CDR3 has 14 amino acids. The ends lost 5 bases at V and 6 bases at J; junction bases unmatched: 4. Germline loops: CDR1 GTSNPN, CDR2 SVGIG (reference sequence). CDR3 coding DNA: TGTGCCTGGGTCCGGACTAGCGGGAGCAATGAGCAGTTCTTC. This sequence encodes CAWVRTSGSNEQFF.

The rearrangement joins TRBV20-1 to TRBJ2-3, with D possibly being TRBD2 (5 bases). This CDR3 is 13 amino acids long. Trimming took 1 base from V and 7 from J, leaving 12 bases between them. The germline gives CDR1 DFQATT, CDR2 SNEGSKA (reference sequence). The DNA for the CDR3 is TGCAGTGCTAGAGCAATGGACTTTAATACGCAGTATTTT. The encoded protein is CSARAMDFNTQYF.

CDR3 sequence (DNA): TGTGCCAGCAGTGTACAGAGTTCCGTGAGCTCCTACGAGCAGTACTTC. Its translation is CASSVQSSVSSYEQYF. The chain recombines TRBV6-1 with TRBJ2-7; no clear D. CDR3 length equals 16 residues. Trimming removed 4 bases from V and 0 bases from J, with 16 bases in between. CDR1 is MNHNS, CDR2 SASEGT, per germline.

The rearrangement joins TRBV7-9 to TRBJ2-7, with 12 bases aligning to TRBD1. This CDR3 comprises 16 residues. V lost 7 bases to trimming and J lost 6 bases; unmatched junction nucleotides: 13. Germline V gene sequence: CDR1 SEHNR, CDR2 FQNEAQ (reference sequence). For the CDR3, the DNA is TGTGCCAGCAACCACTACTCCGGGACAGGGGGCGCCGAGCAGTACTTC. Translation gives CASNHYSGTGGAEQYF. Drawing the rest from reference TRBV7-9 and TRBJ2-7, the complete variable domain is DTGVSQNPRHKITKRGQNVTFRCDPISEHNRLYWYRQTLGQGPEFLTYFQNEAQLEKSRLLSDRFSAERPKGSFSTLEIQRTEQGDSAMYLCASNHYSGTGGAEQYFGPGTRLTVT.

The rearrangement joins TRBV19 to TRBJ1-1; no definite D call. V lost 10 bases, J lost 1 base, and 7 bases lay in between. The CDR3 has 11 residues. Germline V gene lookup returns CDR1 LNHDA and CDR2 SQIVND (reference sequence). Here the CDR3 reads CATRQNTEAFF. CDR3 in DNA: TGTGCCACCAGACAGAACACTGAAGCTTTCTTT.

The genes are TRBV2 and TRBJ2-3; D gene ambiguous. This CDR3 is 16 amino acids long. Germline loops: CDR1 SNHLY, CDR2 FYNNEI. V was pared by 6 bases and J by 2 bases, with 18 bases between. The CDR3 nucleotides are TGTGCCAGCAGCCAAGATAGGGCAGGCAACACAGATACGCAGTATTTT. Protein: CASSQDRAGNTDTQYF.

In this sample, this clonotype turned up a few times. This sequence joins TRBV20-1 and TRBJ2-2; TRBD2 aligns across 8 bases. V trimming: 6 bases; J trimming: 4 bases; junction bases outside the gene matches: 16. The CDR3 length is 17 residues. Germline CDR1 and CDR2: DFQATT and SNEGSKA (reference sequence). CDR3 DNA: TGCAGTGCGGGGAATTATCAGCGGGAGTTGGGCACCGGGGAGCTGTTTTTT. It encodes CSAGNYQRELGTGELFF.

In DNA, the CDR3 is TGCAGTGCCCGCCCGGGGCCCGGGGATGGCTACACCTTC. Its protein is CSARPGPGDGYTF. The rearrangement uses TRBV20-1 and TRBJ1-2, with D tentatively TRBD1 (5 bases). Germline V gene data show CDR1 as DFQATT and CDR2 as SNEGSKA (reference sequence). V lost 6 bases to trimming and J lost 6 bases, with 17 bases between them. CDR3 length equals 13 residues.

This clonotype was observed at least ten times. This sequence joins TRBV6-1 and TRBJ2-1, with no clear D. This CDR3 has 17 amino acids. Trimming took off 0 bases at V and 6 bases at J, with 18 bases between the two ends. The germline V gene encodes CDR1 MNHNS and CDR2 SASEGT. CDR3: CASSEASTGMGINEQFF. The CDR3 nucleotides read TGTGCCAGCAGTGAAGCTTCGACTGGGATGGGGATCAATGAGCAGTTCTTC.

In this sample, this clonotype turned up many times. The J gene is TRBJ2-7, the V gene TRBV14, with D possibly matching TRBD1 (6 bases). This CDR3 contains 18 residues. Germline values: CDR1 SGHDN, CDR2 FVKESK. V was cut by 0 bases and J by 3 bases, with 21 bases left in between. In DNA, the CDR3 is TGTGCCAGCAGCCAAGATTTACCGACAGGCCCCTATCGCTACGAGCAGTACTTC. It specifies CASSQDLPTGPYRYEQYF.

The gene calls are TRBV6-2 or TRBV6-3 and TRBJ1-4, with unresolved D. The CDR3 has 12 amino acids. The germline V gene has CDR1 MNHEY and CDR2 SVGEGT. Trimming pared 7 bases from V and 8 bases from J, leaving 11 bases between. CDR3: CASNLLNEKLFF. The CDR3, as DNA: TGTGCCAGCAACCTTTTGAACGAAAAACTGTTTTTT.

The V and J genes are TRBV2 and TRBJ1-2; D uncertain. This CDR3 region has 15 residues. The V gene's germline CDR1 is SNHLY and CDR2 FYNNEI. Trimming removed 2 bases from V and 8 bases from J, with 18 bases in between. The DNA for the CDR3 is TGTGCCAGCAGTGAATCTAGAGGGATGCTAGGGGGCTACACCTTC. Amino acid sequence: CASSESRGMLGGYTF. Using reference TRBV2 and TRBJ1-2 for the parts outside the CDR3, the full variable domain is EPEVTQTPSHQVTQMGQEVILRCVPISNHLYFYWYRQILGQKVEFLVSFYNNEISEKSEIFDDQFSVERPDGSNFTLKIRSTKLEDSAMYFCASSESRGMLGGYTFGSGTRLTVV.

This clonotype was observed many times. The V and J genes are TRBV7-9 and TRBJ1-1; D gene unclear. CDR3 length: 13 residues. Germline V gene sequence: CDR1 SEHNR, CDR2 FQNEAQ (reference sequence). Between the trimmed V and J ends, which lost 2 bases and 4 bases, there was a span of 8 bases. The DNA of the CDR3 is TGTGCCAGCAGCTTAAATGTGGGCACTGAAGCTTTCTTT. The encoded protein is CASSLNVGTEAFF.

At least ten counts were recorded for this clonotype. The chain links TRBV11-2 to TRBJ1-3; no clear D gene. Trimming shortened V by 6 bases and J by 2 bases, and 11 bases separated the two germline ends. CDR3 length: 14 residues. Germline assignment: CDR1 SGHAT and CDR2 FQNNGV. The CDR3 DNA sequence: TGTGCCAGCAGATTTTTGGTGGCTGGAAACACCATATATTTT. This gives the protein CASRFLVAGNTIYF.

This clonotype occurred many times. The genes are TRBV28 and TRBJ2-5; 9 bases align to TRBD1. Germline assignment: CDR1 MDHEN and CDR2 SYDVKM. The CDR3 contains 13 residues. Trimming removed 6 bases from V and 5 bases from J; junction bases left unmatched: 4. The CDR3 here is CASRTGGLETQYF. The CDR3 DNA reads TGTGCCAGCAGAACAGGGGGCCTGGAGACCCAGTACTTC.

There are many counts of this clonotype. The V and J genes are TRBV20-1 and TRBJ2-3, with 16 bases lining up with TRBD2. The CDR3 length is 15 residues. Germline V gives CDR1 DFQATT, CDR2 SNEGSKA (reference sequence). V was pared by 6 bases and J by 8 bases, with 8 bases of the junction left unmatched. CDR3 sequence: CSAPLGTSGGGTQYF. DNA of the CDR3: TGCAGTGCCCCGCTGGGGACTAGCGGGGGGGGTACGCAGTATTTT.

This clonotype has a count of ten or more. The chain links TRBV5-1 to TRBJ2-1, with TRBD2 as a possible D gene (5 bases). The length of the CDR3 is 15 residues. Germline V gene sequence: CDR1 SGHRS, CDR2 YFSETQ. Trimming shortened V by 0 bases and J by 9 bases, and 16 bases separated the two germline ends. The CDR3 coding sequence is TGCGCCAGCAGCTTGGAAGCGAGGAGGTTTGGTGAGCAGTTCTTC. It translates to CASSLEARRFGEQFF.

This clonotype was observed at least ten times. The chain employs TRBV11-2 and TRBJ2-5; 10 bases match TRBD2. The length of the CDR3 is 15 residues. The germline gives CDR1 SGHAT, CDR2 FQNNGV. V dropped 4 bases and J dropped 4; count of bases not matched to a gene: 6. The chain's CDR3 is CASSSSGREGETQYF. DNA of the CDR3: TGTGCCAGCAGCTCAAGCGGGAGGGAGGGAGAGACCCAGTACTTC.

Many counts were recorded for this clonotype. The rearrangement uses TRBV5-1 and TRBJ2-7; possible D gene TRBD2, 7 bases. Germline values: CDR1 SGHRS, CDR2 YFSETQ. The V and J ends lost 3 bases and 3 bases respectively, with 16 bases between them. This CDR3 has 15 residues. The CDR3 reads CASSWGRASGYEQYF. CDR3 nucleotide sequence: TGCGCCAGCAGCTGGGGGCGTGCTAGCGGCTACGAGCAGTACTTC.